The 14 T cell receptor beta chains listed next were all sequenced from one sample in a study of OX40 agonist ivuxolimab in advanced cancers. Profiled with immunoSEQ multiplex PCR; TCRdb holds only in-frame clones, not every one. This sample yields tens of thousands of clones, of which around 83% are seen a single time; about 1.1% belongs to the top ten. Sequences were derived from CD4+ or CD8+ T cells sorted from blood, sampled in a trial of the OX40 agonist ivuxolimab. These receptor sequences come from an adult with an advanced solid tumor such as melanoma, head and neck, liver or kidney cancer.

This chain joins TRBV6-4 and TRBJ1-2; D ambiguous. V lost 4 bases, J lost 7 bases, and 7 bases lay in between. The germline CDR1 and CDR2 sequences are MRHNA and SNTAGT. This CDR3 is 11 amino acids long. CDR3 DNA sequence: TGTGCCAGCAGTGGAGTAGGTGGCTACACCTTC. Translated: CASSGVGGYTF.

CDR3 DNA sequence: TGTGCCAGCAGCGAAGAACCCAGGTTCTCTGGAAACACCATATATTTT. This codes for CASSEEPRFSGNTIYF. The V gene is TRBV9, the J gene TRBJ1-3; no clear D. Germline V CDR1 and CDR2: SGDLS, YYNGEE. The CDR3 loop spans 16 amino acids. V was clipped by 3 bases and J by 0 bases, with 13 bases between them. Combining the CDR3 with reference TRBV9 and TRBJ1-3 gives the whole variable domain DSGVTQTPKHLITATGQRVTLRCSPRSGDLSVYWYQQSLDQGLQFLIQYYNGEERAKGNILERFSAQQFPDLHSELNLSSLELGDSALYFCASSEEPRFSGNTIYFGEGSWLTVV.

V is TRBV7-2 and J is TRBJ1-6; possibly TRBD1 for D (5 bases). Germline V gives CDR1 SGHTA, CDR2 FQGNSA. V was cut by 4 bases and J by 10 bases, with 14 bases left in between. This CDR3 is built from 14 residues. In DNA form, the CDR3 reads TGTGCCAGCAGCTCGTTAAGGGGAGACTCACCCCTCCACTTT. This sequence encodes CASSSLRGDSPLHF.

This clone was counted a single time. The genes are TRBV2 and TRBJ1-5, with D possibly matching TRBD1 (6 bases). Per the germline V gene, CDR1 is SNHLY and CDR2 is FYNNEI. The CDR3 runs 13 residues. Trimming cost V 8 bases and J 11 bases, with 19 bases left between them. This CDR3 reads CASGGGTGFAQHF. Here the CDR3 DNA reads TGTGCCAGCGGGGGGGGTACAGGGTTCGCCCAGCATTTT.

V is TRBV4-3 and J is TRBJ2-7; D is unresolved. The CDR3 length is 14 residues. Germline V gene data show CDR1 as LGHNA and CDR2 as YSLEER. Trimming removed 0 bases from V and 3 bases from J, with 9 bases in between. CDR3 DNA: TGCGCCAGCAGCCAAGATCGGGCAGGCTACGAGCAGTACTTC. Its protein is CASSQDRAGYEQYF.

The genes are TRBV9 and TRBJ1-1; D call uncertain. Per germline, CDR1 SGDLS and CDR2 YYNGEE. V was shortened by 4 bases and J by 4 bases, with 11 bases between the two germline ends. The CDR3 runs 13 residues. CDR3 DNA sequence: TGTGCCAGCAGCCCCCGGGAGGTCACTGAAGCTTTCTTT. Protein sequence: CASSPREVTEAFF.

The rearrangement joins TRBV5-6 to TRBJ1-1; D remains unclear. This CDR3 comprises 16 residues. Germline CDR1 and CDR2: SGHDT and YYEEEE. With 3 bases removed from V and 1 base from J, the gap between germline ends came to 16 bases. The CDR3 spells CASSSIPGLGNTEAFF. The DNA for the CDR3 is TGTGCCAGCAGCTCAATCCCCGGGTTGGGGAACACTGAAGCTTTCTTT. Combining the CDR3 with reference TRBV5-6 and TRBJ1-1 gives the whole variable domain DAGVTQSPTHLIKTRGQQVTLRCSPKSGHDTVSWYQQALGQGPQFIFQYYEEEERQRGNFPDRFSGHQFPNYSSELNVNALLLGDSALYLCASSSIPGLGNTEAFFGQGTRLTVV.

This chain's CDR3 is CASSRRTSGGVLEGDTQYF. CDR3 bases: TGTGCCAGCAGCCGCCGGACTAGCGGGGGGGTCTTGGAGGGAGATACGCAGTATTTT. The chain has TRBV4-2 and TRBJ2-3; 15 nucleotides line up with TRBD2. The CDR3 is 19 residues long. In germline, CDR1 is LGHNA, CDR2 YNFKEQ. V gave up 4 bases and J gave up 5 bases; unmatched junction bases: 13.

The rearrangement uses TRBV18 and TRBJ1-6; D not resolved. Germline values: CDR1 KGHSH, CDR2 LQKENI. There are 15 residues in the CDR3. The V and J ends lost 3 bases and 5 bases respectively, with 11 bases between them. The CDR3 sequence is CASSPGLADNSPLHF. The CDR3 bases are TGTGCCAGCTCACCCGGACTGGCGGATAATTCACCCCTCCACTTT. Together with reference TRBV18 and TRBJ1-6, the CDR3 gives the full variable domain: NAGVMQNPRHLVRRRGQEARLRCSPMKGHSHVYWYRQLPEEGLKFMVYLQKENIIDESGMPKERFSAEFPKEGPSILRIQQVVRGDSAAYFCASSPGLADNSPLHFGNGTRLTVT.

This clone was recorded a few times. This chain joins TRBV5-1 and TRBJ2-1, with 8 bases fitting TRBD2. Germline values: CDR1 SGHRS, CDR2 YFSETQ. CDR3 size: 16 residues. Losses at the gene ends were 1 base for V and 5 bases for J; bases not matched to a gene: 8. The CDR3: CASSLSAGAGNNEQFF. The CDR3 DNA is TGCGCCAGCAGCTTGTCAGCGGGGGCCGGGAACAATGAGCAGTTCTTC.

A remark on this clone: This specimen includes other DNA sequences encoding the same CDR3. The CDR3 is CASSPTGGYGYTF. CDR3 in DNA: TGTGCCAGCTCACCAACAGGGGGCTATGGCTACACCTTC. The gene calls are TRBV18 and TRBJ1-2, with 8 bases matching TRBD1. Germline CDR1 reads KGHSH; CDR2 reads LQKENI. V lost 2 bases to trimming and J lost 4 bases; unmatched junction nucleotides: 0. This CDR3 has 13 residues.

V gene TRBV12-5 combines with J gene TRBJ2-5; D is undetermined. From germline, CDR1 is LGHNT and CDR2 FRNRAP. This CDR3 spans 14 amino acids. The CDR3 loop is CASIPPGKQETQYF. The CDR3 region has the DNA TGTGCCTCTATACCTCCGGGCAAACAAGAGACCCAGTACTTC.

Only one count was recorded for this clone. The chain employs TRBV5-1 and TRBJ2-1; 12 nucleotides line up with TRBD1. The germline V gene has CDR1 SGHRS and CDR2 YFSETQ. Trimming took 2 bases from V and 6 from J; bases not matched to a gene: 12. The CDR3 totals 18 residues. CDR3 protein: CASSLGPPGQGAGNEQFF. CDR3 coding DNA: TGCGCCAGCAGCTTAGGACCACCGGGACAGGGGGCAGGCAATGAGCAGTTCTTC.

The V and J genes are TRBV7-2 and TRBJ1-6; D is unclear. This CDR3 has 15 amino acids. V lost 1 base and J lost 2, with 6 bases in between. Germline V gene sequence: CDR1 SGHTA, CDR2 FQGNSA. The CDR3: CASSLEVTYNSPLHF. The CDR3 bases are TGTGCCAGCAGCTTAGAGGTGACCTATAATTCACCCCTCCACTTT.